This paragraph reports one TCR beta chain. What this receptor recognizes is not known. Base qualities were left out, and no much larger clone turns up one base away. This sample is drawn from a study of PD-L1 blockade in urothelial cancer (dated by TCRdb to the late 2010s). Broadly, across the study: Therapy was started at some point between 2013 and 2015 for all patients, and atezolizumab 1,200 mg was administered intravenously every 3 weeks. About 90% of the roughly 30 patients were identified as males with urothelial cancer of bladder origin, and a prior smoking history was reported by 18 of 29 patients. An ECOG performance status of 0 or 1 was recorded for the patients, and 0 to 3 prior chemotherapy regimens had been received by the patients. Blood samples were analyzed 3 weeks after the start of treatment (second dose) and 6 weeks after the start of treatment. Blood samples gave median yields of around 140,000 T cells and around 88,000 unique TCRs, along with a median clonality of about 0.084. Somatic, immune and clinical correlates of response to PD-L1 blockade with atezolizumab in urothelial cancer were the focus of an exploratory multi-omic analysis. Pretreatment tumor samples and matched peripheral blood, collected serially before and after atezolizumab treatment, underwent TCR sequencing. Durable clinical benefit was defined as progression-free survival longer than 6 months, and TCR features were also tested against progression-free and overall survival. In the same patients who had TCR sequencing, pretreatment tumors also underwent whole exome sequencing and RNA sequencing. About 10 patients achieved durable clinical benefit and approximately 20 did not. Pretreatment blood TCR-seq was available for nearly 30 patients, at least one posttreatment blood collection was obtained for around 25 patients, and tumor TCR-seq was available for around 25 patients.

Each PCR received spiked-in synthetic TCR analog templates so that absolute template abundance could be estimated from read counts. The immunoSEQ assay was used to amplify TCRbeta CDR3 regions from genomic DNA with bias-controlled V and J gene primers. Sequencing of rearranged TCRbeta segments was performed at approximately 20X coverage. The authors' pipeline ran thus. Sequencing errors were corrected by clustering and CDR3s were annotated against IMGT to assign V, D and J genes. Only productive TCRbeta rearrangements were used in downstream analyses, excluding out-of-frame or stop-codon sequences. To compute clonality, Shannon entropy was normalized by the log of the number of unique productive sequences and then subtracted from one. Clones differing between time points or between blood and tumor were identified using Fisher's exact test with Benjamini-Hochberg correction, with an adjusted p below 0.01 applied as the threshold. The table was pulled from immuneACCESS by TCRdb, which kept in-frame rearrangements only. Such tables lose some clones; where checked, under half of the loss comes from unresolved V genes, and the rest has no known cause. D and trimming come from the DNA, and the V and J calls and clone size come from that table. The sample yields 43,000 or so clones; around 84% were counted once. The ten largest account for around 16% of the sample.

The intended sense of this specimen's time point label: pretreatment peripheral blood. A total of under 30 patients with locally advanced or metastatic urothelial carcinoma, treated at Memorial Sloan Kettering on a trial protocol, made up the cohort. Peripheral blood mononuclear cells were collected pretreatment and during treatment, with between 1 and 8 total time points obtained per patient. The Qiagen DNeasy Blood extraction kit was used to purify genomic DNA from total PBMCs and tumor samples. PBMCs were collected pretreatment and during treatment and were isolated and stored as previously described. Via the germline V gene, CDR1 is MDHEN and CDR2 SYDVKM. Relative to germline, V is missing 3 bases and J is missing 3 bases, with 4 bases of the junction outside any gene match. The CDR3 spans 14 residues, from the cysteine through the phenylalanine. The DNA shown is the 42-base CDR3, in frame from base 1.

General conclusions and limits of the study: Small sample size (n ≈ 28) and many exploratory analyses mean the results are intended to be hypothesis-generating. Greater expansion of tumor-associated TCR clones in peripheral blood 3 weeks after the start of treatment was observed in patients with durable benefit (n of about 20, p = 0.022). Improved progression-free and overall survival was found to be associated with pretreatment peripheral blood TCR clonality below the median.

The clonotype originates from a man aged 55 to 70 with urothelial cancer. Recombination connected TRBV28 to TRBJ2-7, and 8 junctional nucleotides match TRBD1. Source: PBMCs, taken around atezolizumab (anti-PD-L1) treatment. The DNA sequence is given as TGTGCCAGCAGTTTCCCTGACAGGGGCTACGAGCAGTACTTC. Its protein reads: CASSFPDRGYEQYF.